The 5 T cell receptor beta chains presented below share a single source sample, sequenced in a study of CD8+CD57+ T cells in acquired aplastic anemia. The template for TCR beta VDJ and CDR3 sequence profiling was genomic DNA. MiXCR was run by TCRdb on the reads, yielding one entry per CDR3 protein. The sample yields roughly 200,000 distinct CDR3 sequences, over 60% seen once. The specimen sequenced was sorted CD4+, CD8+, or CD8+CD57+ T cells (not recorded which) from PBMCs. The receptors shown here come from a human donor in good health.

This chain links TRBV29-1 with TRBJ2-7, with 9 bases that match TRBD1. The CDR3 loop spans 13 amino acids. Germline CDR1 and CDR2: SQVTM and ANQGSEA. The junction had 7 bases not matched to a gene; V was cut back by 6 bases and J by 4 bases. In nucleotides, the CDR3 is TGCAGCGTAGAGGGACAGGGTGTTTACGAGCAGTACTTC. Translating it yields CSVEGQGVYEQYF.

The chain's CDR3 is CASSLIMNTEAFF. CDR3 coding DNA: TGTGCCAGCAGTCTCATCATGAACACTGAAGCTTTCTTT. The V and J genes are TRBV7-4 and TRBJ1-1; D not certain. With 6 bases removed from V and 0 bases from J, the gap between germline ends came to 8 bases. Germline CDR1 and CDR2: SGHVT and SQSDAQ. The CDR3 sequence is 13 residues long.

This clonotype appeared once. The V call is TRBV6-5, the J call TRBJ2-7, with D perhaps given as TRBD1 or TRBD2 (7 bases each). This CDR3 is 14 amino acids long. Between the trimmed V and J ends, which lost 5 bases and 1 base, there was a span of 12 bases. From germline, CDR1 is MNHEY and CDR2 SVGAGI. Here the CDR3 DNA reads TGTGCCAGCAGTCGACAGGGAGGGTCCTACGAGCAGTACTTC. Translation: CASSRQGGSYEQYF.

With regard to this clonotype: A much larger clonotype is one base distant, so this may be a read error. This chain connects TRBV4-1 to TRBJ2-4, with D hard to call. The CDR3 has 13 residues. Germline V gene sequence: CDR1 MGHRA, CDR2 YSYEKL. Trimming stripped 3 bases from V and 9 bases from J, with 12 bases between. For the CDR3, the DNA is TGCGCCAGCAGCCAGGGGATTTATGGCATTCAGTACTTC. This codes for CASSQGIYGIQYF.

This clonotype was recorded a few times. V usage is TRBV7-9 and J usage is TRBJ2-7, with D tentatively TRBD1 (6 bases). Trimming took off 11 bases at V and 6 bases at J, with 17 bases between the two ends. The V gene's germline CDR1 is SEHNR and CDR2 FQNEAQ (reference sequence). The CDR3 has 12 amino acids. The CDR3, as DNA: TGTGCCTCCGAACAGGGCATGGGCGAGCAGTACTTC. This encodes CASEQGMGEQYF.